The present TCR beta chain was sequenced within a study of T cells in localized non-small cell lung cancer. Study-wide results and limits: With higher T cell density in blood came longer overall survival. Sequencing, confined to only one tumor region, leaves heterogeneity possible. Highest T cell clonality was seen in uninvolved adjacent lung, surpassing that measured in tumor. Out of the top 100 tumor clones, a median around 56 were seen in adjacent lung.

Per germline, CDR1 KGHSH and CDR2 LQKENI. The CDR3 covers 19 residues. Unmatched junction bases numbered 11, after V lost 2 bases and J lost 1 base. Comment on this clone: Its antigen remains unknown.

Measured with immunoSEQ multiplex PCR; TCRdb has only the in-frame clones, and not every one. The table records roughly 21,000 clones, approximately 88% of them present only once. This chain links TRBV18 with TRBJ2-4, with TRBD1 matching over 10 bases. The receptor was derived from a male donor older than 55 with stage II lung adenocarcinoma. The source was peripheral blood mononuclear cells, collected before any cancer treatment. CDR3 amino acids: CASSPTGTGARGAKNIQYF. In DNA, the CDR3 is TGTGCCAGCTCACCAACCGGGACAGGGGCTCGGGGGGCCAAAAACATTCAGTACTTC.